Listed below are T cell receptor beta chains from one sample, sequenced in a study of T cell responses to AZD1222 COVID-19 vaccine. Data came from immunoSEQ multiplex PCR; TCRdb stores just in-frame clones and leaves some out. The table shows approximately 180,000 clones, with roughly 87% occurring only once. This material consisted of peripheral blood, taken on day 0 of AZD1222 vaccination. These receptors all stem from an adult in good health. Both conserved end residues are part of each CDR3. The D gene is left open where the match is weak. Size is omitted from some rows. Given values are once, few, many or a class for expanded clones.

abundance	j_gene	v_gene	d_gene	CDR3nt	CDR3aa
-	TRBJ2-4	TRBV27	-	TGTGCCAGCAGTTTAATGAGGGACCTAGCCAAAAACATTCAGTACTTC	CASSLMRDLAKNIQYF
-	TRBJ2-2	TRBV5-1	TRBD1	TGCGCCAGCAGCTTGGGGGACAGGGAGGCCGGGGAGCTGTTTTTT	CASSLGDREAGELFF
-	TRBJ2-5	TRBV7-9	-	TGTGCCAGCAGCCCCAAAGAGACCCAGTACTTC	CASSPKETQYF
-	TRBJ1-4	TRBV2	-	TGTGCCAGCAGGCCGGATACTAATGAAAAACTGTTTTTT	CASRPDTNEKLFF
-	TRBJ1-2	TRBV3-1/TRBV3-2	-	TGTGCCAGCAGCCAAGAACCGGGGGCATTCGGCTATGGCTACACCTTC	CASSQEPGAFGYGYTF
-	TRBJ1-3	TRBV5-1	-	TGCGCCAGCAGCTTGGCGGAGGGCTCTGGAAACACCATATATTTT	CASSLAEGSGNTIYF
-	TRBJ2-7	TRBV2	-	TGTGCCAGCAGTGCACAGTCGAGCTACGAGCAGTACTTC	CASSAQSSYEQYF
-	TRBJ1-6	TRBV9	-	TGTGCCAGCAGCGTCTTCGGTGGTTCACCCCTCCACTTT	CASSVFGGSPLHF
-	TRBJ2-1	TRBV5-1	-	TGCGCCAGCAGCTTTCTAGCCCTACCCCTCAATGAGCAGTTCTTC	CASSFLALPLNEQFF
once	TRBJ1-2	TRBV16	-	TGTGCCAGCAGCCAGAACCATAACTATGGCTACACCTTC	CASSQNHNYGYTF
once	TRBJ1-5	TRBV19	-	TGTGCCAGCAGCTCTACAGCGGATAGCAATCAGCCCCAGCATTTT	CASSSTADSNQPQHF
-	TRBJ1-1	TRBV14	-	TGTGCCAGCAGCGCCGCAGGGGCCCTGAACACTGAAGCTTTCTTT	CASSAAGALNTEAFF
few	TRBJ1-1	TRBV3-1/TRBV3-2	TRBD1	TGTGCCAGCAGCCGCCGACAGGGTTTGTACACTGAAGCTTTCTTT	CASSRRQGLYTEAFF
-	TRBJ1-4	TRBV2	-	TGTGCCAGCACGTGGAGTTACGAAAAACTGTTTTTT	CASTWSYEKLFF
-	TRBJ2-3	TRBV6-5	TRBD1	TGTGCCAGCAGCAGACAGGGAGCCCCAGATACGCAGTATTTT	CASSRQGAPDTQYF
-	TRBJ1-1	TRBV15	-	TGTGCCACCAGCAGTTGGATAGGGGCTAGCACTGAAGCTTTCTTT	CATSSWIGASTEAFF
-	TRBJ2-1	TRBV18	TRBD1	TGTGCCAGCTCACCCAGGGGGCAGGGGGCACCCTTTTTGATCTTC	CASSPRGQGAPFLIF
-	TRBJ1-1	TRBV19	-	TGTGCCAGTAGTGGGATGGCAGGGGTAAACACTGAAGCTTTCTTT	CASSGMAGVNTEAFF
-	TRBJ1-3	TRBV30	-	TGTGCCTGGAGATTTACAGGGACTGGAAACACCATATATTTT	CAWRFTGTGNTIYF